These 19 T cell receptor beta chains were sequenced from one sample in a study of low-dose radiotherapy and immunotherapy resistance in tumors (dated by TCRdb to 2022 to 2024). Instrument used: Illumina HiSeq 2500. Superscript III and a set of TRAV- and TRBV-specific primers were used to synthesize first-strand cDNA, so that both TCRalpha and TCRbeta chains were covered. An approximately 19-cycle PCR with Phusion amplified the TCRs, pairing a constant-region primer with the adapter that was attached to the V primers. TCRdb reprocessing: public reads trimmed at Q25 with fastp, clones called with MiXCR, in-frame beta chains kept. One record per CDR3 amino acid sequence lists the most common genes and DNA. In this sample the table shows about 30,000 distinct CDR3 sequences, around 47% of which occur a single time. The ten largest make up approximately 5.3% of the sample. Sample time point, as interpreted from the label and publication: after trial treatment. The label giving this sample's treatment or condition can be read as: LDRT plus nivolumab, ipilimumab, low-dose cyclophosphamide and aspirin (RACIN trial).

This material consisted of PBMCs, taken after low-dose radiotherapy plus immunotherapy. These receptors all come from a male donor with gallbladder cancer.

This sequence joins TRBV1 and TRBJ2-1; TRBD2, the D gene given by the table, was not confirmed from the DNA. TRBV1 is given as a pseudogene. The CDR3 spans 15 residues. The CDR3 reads CTSTLAGLTVGFEFF. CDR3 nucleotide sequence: TGCACCAGTACACTAGCGGGACTAACTGTGGGTTTTGAGTTCTTC.

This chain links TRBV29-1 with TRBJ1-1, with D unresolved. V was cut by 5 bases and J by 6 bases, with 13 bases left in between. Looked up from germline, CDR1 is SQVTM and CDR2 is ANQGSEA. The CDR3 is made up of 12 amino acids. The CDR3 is CSVSSGRAEAFF. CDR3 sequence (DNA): TGCAGCGTTAGCTCCGGCCGGGCTGAAGCTTTCTTT. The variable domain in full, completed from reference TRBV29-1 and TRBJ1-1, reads SAVISQKPSRDICQRGTSLTIQCQVDSQVTMMFWYRQQPGQSLTLIATANQGSEATYESGFVIDKFPISRPNLTFSTLTVSNMSPEDSSIYLCSVSSGRAEAFFGQGTRLTVV.

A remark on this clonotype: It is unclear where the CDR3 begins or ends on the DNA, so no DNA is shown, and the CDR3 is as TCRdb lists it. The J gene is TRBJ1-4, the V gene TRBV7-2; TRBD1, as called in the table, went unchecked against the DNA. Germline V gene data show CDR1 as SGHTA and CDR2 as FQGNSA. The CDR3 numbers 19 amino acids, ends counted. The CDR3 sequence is CASSLPLGGEKLFFFFFFF.

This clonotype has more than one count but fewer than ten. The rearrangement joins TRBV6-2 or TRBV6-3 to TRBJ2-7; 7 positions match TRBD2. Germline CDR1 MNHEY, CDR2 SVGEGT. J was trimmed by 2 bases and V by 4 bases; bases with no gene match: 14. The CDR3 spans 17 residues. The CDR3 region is CASSSLASSGSTYEQYF. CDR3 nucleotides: TGTGCCAGCAGTTCCTTGGCTTCTAGCGGCTCTACCTACGAGCAGTACTTC.

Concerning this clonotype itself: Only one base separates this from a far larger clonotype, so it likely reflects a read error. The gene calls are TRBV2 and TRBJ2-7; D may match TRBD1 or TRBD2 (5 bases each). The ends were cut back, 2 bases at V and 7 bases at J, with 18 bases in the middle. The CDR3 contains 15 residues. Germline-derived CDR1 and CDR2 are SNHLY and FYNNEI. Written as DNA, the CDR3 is TGTGCCAGCAGTGAAACTTTTTTGGCTGGGGGTGAGCAGTACTTC. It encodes CASSETFLAGGEQYF.

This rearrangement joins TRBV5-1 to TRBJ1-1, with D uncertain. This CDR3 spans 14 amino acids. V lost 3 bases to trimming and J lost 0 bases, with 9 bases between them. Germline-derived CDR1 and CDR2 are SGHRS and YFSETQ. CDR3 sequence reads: CASSYDTVNTEAFF. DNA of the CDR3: TGCGCCAGCAGCTACGATACTGTGAACACTGAAGCTTTCTTT.

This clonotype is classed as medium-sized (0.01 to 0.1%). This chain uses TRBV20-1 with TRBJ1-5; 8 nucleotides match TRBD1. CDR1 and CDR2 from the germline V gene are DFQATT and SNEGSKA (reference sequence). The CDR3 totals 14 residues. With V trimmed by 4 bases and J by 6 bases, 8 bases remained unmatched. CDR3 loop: CSANPGTGGQPQHF. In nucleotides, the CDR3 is TGCAGTGCTAATCCCGGGACAGGAGGTCAGCCCCAGCATTTT.

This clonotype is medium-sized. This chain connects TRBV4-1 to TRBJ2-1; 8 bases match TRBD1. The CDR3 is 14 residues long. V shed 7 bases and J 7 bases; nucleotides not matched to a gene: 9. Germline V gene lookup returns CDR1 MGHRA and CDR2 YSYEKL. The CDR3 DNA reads TGCGCCAGCAACAACCAGGGGGCGCTTAATGAGCAGTTCTTC. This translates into CASNNQGALNEQFF.

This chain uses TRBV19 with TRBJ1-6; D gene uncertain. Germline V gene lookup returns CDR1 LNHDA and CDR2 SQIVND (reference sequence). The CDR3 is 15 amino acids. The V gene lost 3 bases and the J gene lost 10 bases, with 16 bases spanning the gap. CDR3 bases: TGTGCCAGTAGTATCTCGTCTGAGGGTTTCTCACCCCTCCACTTT. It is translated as CASSISSEGFSPLHF.

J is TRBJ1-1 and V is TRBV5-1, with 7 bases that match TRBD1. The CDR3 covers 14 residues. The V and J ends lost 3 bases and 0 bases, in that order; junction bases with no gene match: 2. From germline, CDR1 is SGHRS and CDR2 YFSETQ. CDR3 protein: CASSSGQMNTEAFF. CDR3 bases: TGCGCCAGCAGCTCGGGACAGATGAACACTGAAGCTTTCTTT.

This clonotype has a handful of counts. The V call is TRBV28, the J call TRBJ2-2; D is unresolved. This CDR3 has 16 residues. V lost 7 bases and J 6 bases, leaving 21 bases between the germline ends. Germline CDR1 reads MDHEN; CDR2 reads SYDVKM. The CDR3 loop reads CASTSARLGGSGELFF. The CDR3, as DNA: TGTGCCAGCACCAGCGCCCGACTCGGCGGTTCCGGGGAGCTGTTTTTT.

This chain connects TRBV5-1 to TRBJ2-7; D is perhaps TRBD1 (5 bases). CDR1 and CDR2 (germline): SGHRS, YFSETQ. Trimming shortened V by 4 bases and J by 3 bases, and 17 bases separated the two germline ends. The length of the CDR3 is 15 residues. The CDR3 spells CASSLNSGPFYEQYF. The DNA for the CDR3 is TGCGCCAGCAGCCTTAACTCAGGGCCCTTCTACGAGCAGTACTTC.

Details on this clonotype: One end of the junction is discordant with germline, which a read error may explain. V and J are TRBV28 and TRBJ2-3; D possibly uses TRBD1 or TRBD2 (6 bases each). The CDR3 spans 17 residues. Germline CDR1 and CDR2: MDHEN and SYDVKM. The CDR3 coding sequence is TGTGCCACCAGTGAAGCCGTCGGGGGCCAATACACAGATACGCAGTATTTT. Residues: CATSEAVGGQYTDTQYF. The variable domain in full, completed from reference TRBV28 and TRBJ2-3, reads DVKVTQSSRYLVKRTGEKVFLECVQDMDHENMFWYRQDPGLGLRLIYFSYDVKMKEKGDIPEGYSVSREKKERFSLILESASTNQTSMYLCATSEAVGGQYTDTQYFGPGTRLTVL.

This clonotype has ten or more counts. CDR3 sequence reads: CASSIPGQGLTGELFF. The CDR3, as DNA: TGTGCCAGTAGTATTCCGGGACAGGGCCTCACCGGGGAGCTGTTTTTT. V and J are TRBV19 and TRBJ2-2, with TRBD1 identical over 9 bases. The germline V gene has CDR1 LNHDA and CDR2 SQIVND (reference sequence). Germline trimming cut 3 bases from V and 4 bases from J; bases unmatched to any gene: 6. This CDR3 has 16 residues.

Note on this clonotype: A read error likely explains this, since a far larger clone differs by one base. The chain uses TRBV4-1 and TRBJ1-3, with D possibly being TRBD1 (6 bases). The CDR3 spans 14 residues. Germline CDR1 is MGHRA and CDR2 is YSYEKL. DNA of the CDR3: TGTGCCAGCAGCCAAAGGGGGTCAGGAAACACCACATATTTT. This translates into CASSQRGSGNTTYF.

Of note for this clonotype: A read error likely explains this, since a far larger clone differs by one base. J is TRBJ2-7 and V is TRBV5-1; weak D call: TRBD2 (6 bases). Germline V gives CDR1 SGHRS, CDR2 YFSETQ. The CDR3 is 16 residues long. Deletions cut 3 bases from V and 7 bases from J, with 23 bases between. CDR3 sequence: CASSSQTSPGTGEQYF. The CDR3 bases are TGCGCCAGCAGCTCCCAAACTAGCCCGGGCACAGGAGAGCAGTACTTC.

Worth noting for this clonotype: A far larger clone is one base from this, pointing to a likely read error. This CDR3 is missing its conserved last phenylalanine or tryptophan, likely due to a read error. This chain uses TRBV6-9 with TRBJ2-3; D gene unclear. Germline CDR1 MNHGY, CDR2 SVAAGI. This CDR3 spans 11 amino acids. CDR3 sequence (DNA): TGTGCCACCAGTGAAGGTTATACGCAGTATTAT. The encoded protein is CATSEGYTQYY.

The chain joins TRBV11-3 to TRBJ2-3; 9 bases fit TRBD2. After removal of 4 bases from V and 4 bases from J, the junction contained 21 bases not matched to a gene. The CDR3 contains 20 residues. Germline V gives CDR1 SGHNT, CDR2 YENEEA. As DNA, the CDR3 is TGTGCCAGCAGCTACTCAGGACCTGGCTCGGCGGGAGGGCGGGCAGATACGCAGTATTTT. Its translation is CASSYSGPGSAGGRADTQYF.

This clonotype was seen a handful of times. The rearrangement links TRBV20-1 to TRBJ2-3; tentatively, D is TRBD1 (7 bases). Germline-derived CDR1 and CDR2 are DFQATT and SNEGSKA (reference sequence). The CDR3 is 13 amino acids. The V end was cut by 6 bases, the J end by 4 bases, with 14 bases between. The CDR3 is CSAPGQRADTQYF. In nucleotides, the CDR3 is TGCAGTGCCCCGGGACAGCGGGCAGATACGCAGTATTTT.